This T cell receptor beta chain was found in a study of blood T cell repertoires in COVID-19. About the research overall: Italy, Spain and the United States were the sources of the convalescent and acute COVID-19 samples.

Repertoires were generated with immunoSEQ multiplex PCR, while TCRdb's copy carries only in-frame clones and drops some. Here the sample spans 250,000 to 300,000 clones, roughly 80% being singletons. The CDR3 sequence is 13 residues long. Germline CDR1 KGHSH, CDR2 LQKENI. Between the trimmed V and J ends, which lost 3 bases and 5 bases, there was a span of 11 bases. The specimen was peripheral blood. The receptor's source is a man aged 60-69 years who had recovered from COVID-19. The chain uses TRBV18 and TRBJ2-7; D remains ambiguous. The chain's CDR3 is CASSPVGWDEQYF. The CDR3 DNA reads TGTGCCAGCTCACCGGTGGGCTGGGACGAGCAGTACTTC.